The 30 T cell receptor beta chains below were found in one sample sequenced in a study of T-cell memory formation after mild COVID-19 (dated by TCRdb to the early 2020s). Library creation used 5' RACE. Instrument used: Illumina NovaSeq 6000. TCRdb's own reprocessing of the public reads used fastp at Q25 and MiXCR and kept productive beta chains. Every CDR3 protein is listed once, alongside the most common genes and DNA of its rows. The sample table records over 150,000 distinct CDR3 sequences; about a fifth of these occur just once. The leading ten clones occupy more than 20% of the sample. Sequenced: PBMCs or a T cell subset sorted from them (not recorded which). The receptors here all came from an adult woman who had mild COVID-19 (a few samples of this study predate the infection). The sample titles of this study are shuffled in the database, so cell type and time point are left out; the donor was told from shared clones.

This clonotype was seen more than once but under ten times. This rearrangement joins TRBV29-1 to TRBJ2-7; D is uncertain. CDR1 and CDR2 (germline): SQVTM, ANQGSEA. The CDR3 has 11 amino acids. V was pared by 5 bases and J by 2 bases, with 7 bases between. Here the CDR3 reads CSVLTTYEQYF. CDR3 bases: TGCAGCGTTCTCACCACCTACGAGCAGTACTTC.

This clonotype has more than one count but fewer than ten. This rearrangement joins TRBV20-1 to TRBJ2-1; weak D call: TRBD1 (6 bases). This CDR3 has 13 amino acids. CDR1 is DFQATT and CDR2 is SNEGSKA in the germline V gene (reference sequence). Trimming removed 4 bases from V and 2 bases from J, with 9 bases in between. CDR3 nucleotide sequence: TGCAGTGCTATGGACAGAGCCTACAATGAGCAGTTCTTC. Protein: CSAMDRAYNEQFF.

The chain links TRBV5-1 to TRBJ1-6, with a tentative D call TRBD1 (6 bases). Trimming took 0 bases from V and 10 from J, leaving 8 bases between them. This CDR3 is 13 amino acids long. Per germline, CDR1 SGHRS and CDR2 YFSETQ. The CDR3 here is CASSLGDRSPLHF. CDR3 sequence (DNA): TGCGCCAGCAGCTTGGGAGACAGGTCACCCCTCCACTTT.

The chain has TRBV7-9 and TRBJ1-1; D remains ambiguous. Germline V gene lookup returns CDR1 SEHNR and CDR2 FQNEAQ (reference sequence). Trimming removed 1 base at V and 11 bases at J, with 8 bases between. This CDR3 region has 11 residues. The CDR3 spells CASSLGNTAFF. The DNA for the CDR3 is TGTGCCAGCAGCTTAGGGAATACGGCTTTCTTT.

The CDR3: CASRTDPNNEQFF. The CDR3 DNA follows: TGTGCCAGCAGGACGGACCCGAACAATGAGCAGTTCTTC. This chain connects TRBV12-3 or TRBV12-4 to TRBJ2-1; D gene unclear. The CDR3 spans 13 residues. The ends were cut back, 6 bases at V and 5 bases at J, with 11 bases in the middle.

This clonotype was counted only a few times. The chain combines TRBV12-3 or TRBV12-4 with TRBJ1-5, with D possibly being TRBD1 (6 bases). Trimming shortened V by 3 bases and J by 3 bases, and 12 bases separated the two germline ends. The CDR3 has 15 amino acids. CDR3 DNA: TGTGCCAGCAGTTTTGGGGGGGGGCTCAATCAGCCCCAGCATTTT. Protein product: CASSFGGGLNQPQHF.

V and J are TRBV11-2 and TRBJ2-2; the match to TRBD2 covers 11 bases. The CDR3 is 18 residues long. The germline V gene encodes CDR1 SGHAT and CDR2 FQNNGV. Trimming took 1 base from V and 2 from J; bases not matched to a gene: 6. CDR3 protein: CASSLVTSGGSNTGELFF. The CDR3 DNA sequence: TGTGCCAGCAGCTTAGTTACTAGCGGGGGATCAAACACCGGGGAGCTGTTTTTT. The full variable domain, rest sourced from reference TRBV11-2 and TRBJ2-2, is EAGVAQSPRYKIIEKRQSVAFWCNPISGHATLYWYQQILGQGPKLLIQFQNNGVVDDSQLPKDRFSAERLKGVDSTLKIQPAKLEDSAVYLCASSLVTSGGSNTGELFFGEGSRLTVL.

V usage is TRBV12-3 or TRBV12-4 and J usage is TRBJ1-1; D not resolved. This CDR3 contains 18 residues. V was pared by 0 bases and J by 0 bases, with 17 bases between. The CDR3 region is CASSLALLRGRLNTEAFF. DNA of the CDR3: TGTGCCAGCAGTTTAGCCCTCTTGCGTGGCAGGTTGAACACTGAAGCTTTCTTT.

CDR3 in DNA: TGCGCCAGCAGCTTCAGTCCCGGACCGTTGAACACTGAAGCTTTCTTT. Translated, it gives CASSFSPGPLNTEAFF. The chain joins TRBV5-1 to TRBJ1-1; D is unclear. Germline CDR1 SGHRS, CDR2 YFSETQ. The germline V and J ends were trimmed by 2 bases and 0 bases, with 14 bases remaining between them. The CDR3 length is 16 residues.

This clonotype was detected ten times or more. The chain links TRBV7-9 to TRBJ2-1; 8 positions agree with TRBD2. V dropped 0 bases and J dropped 9; count of bases not matched to a gene: 4. There are 14 residues in the CDR3. CDR1 and CDR2 (germline): SEHNR, FQNEAQ (reference sequence). CDR3 bases: TGTGCCAGCAGCTTAGCGCTAGCGGGCTCTGAGCAGTTCTTC. Residues: CASSLALAGSEQFF.

The rearrangement uses TRBV28 and TRBJ1-5; D remains ambiguous. Germline V CDR1 and CDR2: MDHEN, SYDVKM. The V and J ends lost 2 bases and 4 bases respectively, with 6 bases between them. The CDR3 length is 13 residues. The CDR3 sequence is CASSLIGNQPQHF. The CDR3 DNA sequence: TGTGCCAGCAGTTTAATCGGAAATCAGCCCCAGCATTTT.

This clonotype has just a few counts. The chain carries TRBV5-1 and TRBJ2-7; 7 bases are shared with TRBD1. The CDR3 is made up of 14 amino acids. V gave up 2 bases and J gave up 3 bases; unmatched junction bases: 5. The V gene's germline CDR1 is SGHRS and CDR2 YFSETQ. The chain's CDR3 is CASSFETGYYEQYF. The CDR3, as DNA: TGCGCCAGCAGCTTTGAGACAGGGTACTACGAGCAGTACTTC. The variable domain in full, completed from reference TRBV5-1 and TRBJ2-7, reads KAGVTQTPRYLIKTRGQQVTLSCSPISGHRSVSWYQQTPGQGLQFLFEYFSETQRNKGNFPGRFSGRQFSNSRSEMNVSTLELGDSALYLCASSFETGYYEQYFGPGTRLTVT.

The chain employs TRBV7-3 and TRBJ2-2; the match to TRBD2 covers 10 bases. V trimming: 4 bases; J trimming: 0 bases; junction bases outside the gene matches: 8. Germline V gene sequence: CDR1 SGHTA, CDR2 FQGTGA. This CDR3 contains 18 residues. The DNA of the CDR3 is TGTGCCAGCAGCTCCCCCCTAGCGGGAGTACCGAACACCGGGGAGCTGTTTTTT. Translated, it gives CASSSPLAGVPNTGELFF.

This clonotype was counted only a few times. The rearrangement joins TRBV10-2 to TRBJ1-5; no clear D gene. Trimming stripped 1 base from V and 2 bases from J, with 9 bases between. The CDR3 totals 15 residues. CDR1 is WSHSY and CDR2 is SAAADI in the germline V gene. CDR3 sequence reads: CASSEFQVGNQPQHF. Written as DNA, the CDR3 is TGCGCCAGCAGTGAGTTCCAAGTGGGCAATCAGCCCCAGCATTTT.

The CDR3 coding sequence is TGTGCCAGCAGCCCTCTTCCAAGCGGGAGGCCGTTTACGCAGTATTTT. It encodes CASSPLPSGRPFTQYF. The chain employs TRBV7-9 and TRBJ2-3, with 9 bases lining up with TRBD2. The CDR3 is made up of 16 amino acids. Germline V gene lookup returns CDR1 SEHNR and CDR2 FQNEAQ (reference sequence). Trimming took 5 bases from V and 8 from J; bases not matched to a gene: 14.

This clonotype was detected only a few times. The rearrangement uses TRBV15 and TRBJ2-5; D gene uncertain. The germline V gene encodes CDR1 LNHNV and CDR2 YYDKDF (reference sequence). V was shortened by 3 bases and J by 5 bases, with 10 bases between the two germline ends. The CDR3 is 13 amino acids. The CDR3 nucleotides read TGTGCCACCAGCAGTCGGATAGAGGAGACCCAGTACTTC. It is translated as CATSSRIEETQYF.

The table lists this clonotype with a few counts. This rearrangement joins TRBV18 to TRBJ2-1; 15 nucleotides line up with TRBD2. V shed 0 bases and J 0 bases; nucleotides not matched to a gene: 9. This CDR3 spans 21 amino acids. Per the germline V gene, CDR1 is KGHSH and CDR2 is LQKENI. The CDR3 bases are TGTGCCAGCTCACCACCGCTGGGACTAGCGGGAGGTTGGAGCTCCTACAATGAGCAGTTCTTC. Translating gives CASSPPLGLAGGWSSYNEQFF. The whole variable domain, filled in from reference TRBV18 and TRBJ2-1, reads NAGVMQNPRHLVRRRGQEARLRCSPMKGHSHVYWYRQLPEEGLKFMVYLQKENIIDESGMPKERFSAEFPKEGPSILRIQQVVRGDSAAYFCASSPPLGLAGGWSSYNEQFFGPGTRLTVL.

This clonotype occurred a few times. This chain connects TRBV21-1 to TRBJ1-1; the D call TRBD1 from the table was never checked on the DNA. TRBV21-1 is shown as a pseudogene. CDR3 length: 15 residues. The CDR3 coding sequence is TGTGCCAGCAGCAATAGGACAGGCTTGAACACTGAAGCTTTCTTT. Its protein is CASSNRTGLNTEAFF.

The chain is built from TRBV2 and TRBJ1-2, with 9 bases fitting TRBD1. With V trimmed by 3 bases and J by 2 bases, 4 bases remained unmatched. This CDR3 region has 15 residues. The germline V gene has CDR1 SNHLY and CDR2 FYNNEI. The CDR3 bases are TGTGCCAGCAGTGACGGGGACAGGGCCAACTATGGCTACACCTTC. Residues: CASSDGDRANYGYTF.

This clonotype was seen a handful of times. The CDR3 bases are TGTGCCAGCAGCTCAATAGCGGGGGGCTACAATGAGCAGTTCTTC. Translating it yields CASSSIAGGYNEQFF. The J gene is TRBJ2-1, the V gene TRBV7-3, with 10 bases lining up with TRBD2. Germline CDR1 and CDR2: SGHTA and FQGTGA. The CDR3 runs to 15 residues. The V gene end was trimmed by 4 bases and the J gene end by 3 bases; junction bases not matched to a gene: 3.

The chain uses TRBV12-3 or TRBV12-4 and TRBJ2-7, with D unclear. This CDR3 has 13 amino acids. V was clipped by 6 bases and J by 5 bases, with 14 bases between them. The CDR3 region is CASSQAFSDEQYF. CDR3 bases: TGTGCCAGCAGCCAGGCCTTCTCAGACGAGCAGTACTTC.

This clonotype was found a few times. The chain employs TRBV20-1 and TRBJ2-3, with 7 bases that match TRBD1. With V trimmed by 6 bases and J by 1 base, 10 bases remained unmatched. In germline, CDR1 is DFQATT, CDR2 SNEGSKA (reference sequence). The CDR3 covers 15 residues. CDR3 in amino acids: CSAPPGTVRTDTQYF. CDR3 bases: TGCAGTGCCCCCCCAGGGACAGTCCGCACAGATACGCAGTATTTT.

The sample holds a few counts of this clonotype. The chain links TRBV7-9 to TRBJ2-7; a possible D gene is TRBD1 (5 bases). The CDR3 consists of 13 residues. The V gene lost 5 bases and the J gene lost 1 base, with 9 bases spanning the gap. Germline V gives CDR1 SEHNR, CDR2 FQNEAQ (reference sequence). The CDR3 bases are TGTGCCAGCAGCCATCGACAGTCCTACGAGCAGTACTTC. Translation: CASSHRQSYEQYF. The full variable domain, with the rest looked up from reference TRBV7-9 and TRBJ2-7, is DTGVSQNPRHKITKRGQNVTFRCDPISEHNRLYWYRQTLGQGPEFLTYFQNEAQLEKSRLLSDRFSAERPKGSFSTLEIQRTEQGDSAMYLCASSHRQSYEQYFGPGTRLTVT.

This chain links TRBV11-2 with TRBJ1-2; no firm D call. The CDR3 length is 13 residues. Germline V gene lookup returns CDR1 SGHAT and CDR2 FQNNGV. V was cut by 1 base and J by 2 bases, with 5 bases left in between. CDR3 nucleotides: TGTGCCAGCAGCTTAGCACCGAACTATGGCTACACCTTC. It yields the protein CASSLAPNYGYTF.

The table lists this clonotype with a few counts. The chain recombines TRBV29-1 with TRBJ2-1, with TRBD2 identical over 8 bases. J lost 2 bases, V lost 3 bases, and 12 bases had no gene match. Germline V gene lookup returns CDR1 SQVTM and CDR2 ANQGSEA. The CDR3 extends over 17 amino acids. In DNA form, the CDR3 reads TGCAGCGTTGAGCTCATTAAGCGGGGGTCTCCCTACAATGAGCAGTTCTTC. Residues: CSVELIKRGSPYNEQFF.

This clonotype is deemed medium-sized (0.01 to 0.1%). The J gene is TRBJ2-3, the V gene TRBV7-3, with D unclear. Germline V gives CDR1 SGHTA, CDR2 FQGTGA. Trimming removed 5 bases from V and 2 bases from J, with 11 bases in between. The CDR3 runs to 14 residues. The CDR3 protein is CASSPGPATDTQYF. The CDR3 bases are TGTGCCAGCAGCCCGGGTCCTGCCACAGATACGCAGTATTTT.

This clonotype was counted a few times. This chain connects TRBV30 to TRBJ2-1, with TRBD2 as a possible D gene (5 bases). CDR3 length: 11 amino acids. Trimming shortened V by 8 bases and J by 2 bases, and 7 bases separated the two germline ends. Germline assignment: CDR1 GTSNPN and CDR2 SVGIG (reference sequence). The DNA for the CDR3 is TGTGCCCGGGATACCTACAATGAGCAGTTCTTC. Its protein product is CARDTYNEQFF.

This sequence joins TRBV20-1 and TRBJ1-1; D perhaps matches TRBD1 (6 bases). Trimming stripped 3 bases from V and 4 bases from J, with 15 bases between. Germline values: CDR1 DFQATT, CDR2 SNEGSKA (reference sequence). The CDR3 length is 14 residues. The CDR3 sequence: CSARETGRGTEAFF. DNA of the CDR3: TGCAGTGCTAGGGAAACAGGGAGGGGCACTGAAGCTTTCTTT.

V and J are TRBV6-1 and TRBJ2-7; D is ambiguous. This CDR3 has 13 amino acids. With 10 bases removed from V and 1 base from J, the gap between germline ends came to 14 bases. Germline-derived CDR1 and CDR2 are MNHNS and SASEGT. CDR3 coding DNA: TGTGCCATCTCCTTGTCCGGTTCCTACGAGCAGTACTTC. This encodes CAISLSGSYEQYF.

The chain couples TRBV7-6 to TRBJ2-1; 8 bases align to TRBD2. CDR1 and CDR2 (germline): SGHVS, FNYEAQ. With 3 bases clipped from V and 6 bases from J, the junction kept 7 bases outside the gene matches. The CDR3 is 15 residues long. CDR3 nucleotides: TGTGCCAGCAGCTTTGACGGGAGGGCTCTCAATGAGCAGTTCTTC. This sequence encodes CASSFDGRALNEQFF. Full variable domain (remainder filled in from reference TRBV7-6 and TRBJ2-1): GAGVSQSPRYKVTKRGQDVALRCDPISGHVSLYWYRQALGQGPEFLTYFNYEAQQDKSGLPNDRFSAERPEGSISTLTIQRTEQRDSAMYRCASSFDGRALNEQFFGPGTRLTVL.